These 16 T cell receptor beta chains were sequenced from one sample in a study of radiation and T cells in renal cell carcinoma. TCRdb's copy holds only in-frame clones and misses some; the assay was immunoSEQ multiplex PCR. This sample has around 100,000 clones; 75% to 85% occur once, and the top ten carry under 8.5%. Specified time point: blood 4 weeks post-SBRT, at nephrectomy. The treatment was: 15 Gy SBRT to primary tumor, nephrectomy 4 weeks later. Sequenced material: blood, taken from a patient whose treatment included radiotherapy and nephrectomy. These receptors came from a man between 60 and 75 years old with renal cell carcinoma.

About this clone itself: A junction boundary mismatches the germline segment, possibly from a read error. The rearrangement joins TRBV5-1 to TRBJ2-1; D not certain. CDR3 size: 14 residues. The germline CDR1 and CDR2 sequences are SGHRS and YFSETQ. The CDR3 sequence: CASSLDRPPDEQFF. In nucleotides, the CDR3 is TGCGCCAGCAGCTTGGACCGACCCCCGGATGAGCAATTCTTC.

The V call is TRBV18, the J call TRBJ2-2; TRBD2 aligns across 12 bases. The CDR3 runs to 19 residues. The V segment lost 3 bases and the J segment 3 bases; nucleotides outside the gene matches: 11. Germline V gene data show CDR1 as KGHSH and CDR2 as LQKENI. The CDR3 bases are TGTGCCAGCTCACCGACAAGGACTAGCGGGAATGAGGACACCGGGGAGCTGTTTTTT. This sequence encodes CASSPTRTSGNEDTGELFF. Looking up the rest from reference TRBV18 and TRBJ2-2 gives the full variable domain: NAGVMQNPRHLVRRRGQEARLRCSPMKGHSHVYWYRQLPEEGLKFMVYLQKENIIDESGMPKERFSAEFPKEGPSILRIQQVVRGDSAAYFCASSPTRTSGNEDTGELFFGEGSRLTVL.

The chain joins TRBV18 to TRBJ1-5, with D maybe TRBD1 (6 bases). Germline CDR1 and CDR2: KGHSH and LQKENI. The CDR3 length is 15 residues. The V end lost 2 bases, the J end lost 0 bases, and 8 bases lay between the germline ends. CDR3 loop: CASSPGQLSNQPQHF. CDR3 bases: TGTGCCAGCTCACCAGGACAGCTTAGCAATCAGCCCCAGCATTTT.

The rearrangement uses TRBV25-1 and TRBJ1-2; D gene unclear. The CDR3 is made up of 14 amino acids. The ends were cut back, 2 bases at V and 8 bases at J, with 15 bases in the middle. In germline, CDR1 is MGHDK, CDR2 SYGVNS. The CDR3 protein is CASSEGVRVQGYTF. CDR3 nucleotides: TGTGCCAGCAGTGAAGGGGTGAGGGTGCAAGGCTACACCTTC.

The CDR3 loop is CASSPPGQGKQETQYF. CDR3 in DNA: TGTGCCAGCAGCCCTCCCGGACAGGGAAAACAAGAGACCCAGTACTTC. The chain combines TRBV7-2 with TRBJ2-5, with TRBD1 matching 8 bases. J lost 2 bases, V lost 5 bases, and 10 bases had no gene match. The germline CDR1 and CDR2 sequences are SGHTA and FQGNSA. The CDR3 spans 16 residues.

This clone has only a few counts. The J gene is TRBJ1-2, the V gene TRBV6-1, with 7 bases matching TRBD1. This CDR3 is 13 amino acids long. With 0 bases clipped from V and 7 bases from J, the junction kept 2 bases outside the gene matches. From germline, CDR1 is MNHNS and CDR2 SASEGT. In DNA, the CDR3 is TGTGCCAGCAGTGAAGCCTGGGACAGTGGCTACACCTTC. Protein sequence: CASSEAWDSGYTF.

The chain joins TRBV28 to TRBJ2-2; 7 bases fit TRBD2. V shed 4 bases and J 0 bases; nucleotides not matched to a gene: 8. CDR3 length: 17 residues. CDR1 and CDR2 (germline): MDHEN, SYDVKM. CDR3 nucleotide sequence: TGTGCCAGCAGTTCCTACCCCGGGACTACGAACACCGGGGAGCTGTTTTTT. Protein sequence: CASSSYPGTTNTGELFF.

In this sample, this clone turned up a few times. The genes are TRBV4-3 and TRBJ2-1; possibly TRBD2 for D (5 bases). Germline loops: CDR1 LGHNA, CDR2 YSLEER. The CDR3 has 13 amino acids. The germline V and J ends were trimmed by 0 bases and 9 bases, with 9 bases remaining between them. Here the CDR3 DNA reads TGCGCCAGCAGCCAAGATGAGGGCGGTGAGCAGTTCTTC. This sequence encodes CASSQDEGGEQFF.

J is TRBJ2-3 and V is TRBV4-3, with 9 nucleotides matching TRBD1. Losses at the gene ends were 3 bases for V and 1 base for J; bases not matched to a gene: 5. This CDR3 spans 16 amino acids. Germline CDR1 and CDR2: LGHNA and YSLEER. CDR3 nucleotide sequence: TGCGCCAGCAGCCATTACCGGGACAGGGGCACAGATACGCAGTATTTT. It encodes CASSHYRDRGTDTQYF.

This clone appeared a single time. The J gene is TRBJ2-6, the V gene TRBV10-2, with D uncertain. Looked up from germline, CDR1 is WSHSY and CDR2 is SAAADI. The V end lost 0 bases, the J end lost 1 base, and 7 bases lay between the germline ends. The CDR3 has 16 residues. CDR3 protein: CASSESRISGANVLTF. The CDR3 coding sequence is TGCGCCAGCAGTGAGTCGAGGATTTCTGGGGCCAACGTCCTGACTTTC.

The CDR3 DNA reads TGTGCCAGCAGCCCCGGGACAGGGAACACCGGGGAGCTGTTTTTT. As protein: CASSPGTGNTGELFF. The chain is built from TRBV28 and TRBJ2-2; TRBD1 agrees at 8 bases. The germline V gene has CDR1 MDHEN and CDR2 SYDVKM. This CDR3 is built from 15 residues. V lost 6 bases, J lost 1 base, and 4 bases stayed unmatched.

The chain is built from TRBV7-8 and TRBJ1-4; possibly TRBD1 for D (6 bases). V was trimmed by 4 bases and J by 1 base, leaving 16 bases between them. The CDR3 sequence is 17 residues long. CDR1 is SGHVS and CDR2 is FQNEAQ in the germline V gene. The CDR3 sequence: CASSSGGWGLTNEKLFF. CDR3 nucleotide sequence: TGTGCCAGCAGCTCTGGAGGTTGGGGGCTAACTAATGAAAAACTGTTTTTT.

The V call is TRBV25-1, the J call TRBJ2-6; no clear D. V was pared by 1 base and J by 4 bases, with 5 bases between. The CDR3 consists of 14 residues. The V gene's germline CDR1 is MGHDK and CDR2 SYGVNS. The CDR3 bases are TGTGCCAGCAGTGAATTGGGAGGGGCCAACGTCCTGACTTTC. Translation: CASSELGGANVLTF.

This clone has just a few counts. The chain uses TRBV29-1 and TRBJ2-3; 8 bases align to TRBD2. J lost 1 base, V lost 2 bases, and 11 bases had no gene match. Germline V gene lookup returns CDR1 SQVTM and CDR2 ANQGSEA. The CDR3 totals 17 residues. CDR3 in amino acids: CSVELIPGRAGTDTQYF. The CDR3 nucleotides read TGCAGCGTTGAACTGATACCCGGGAGGGCGGGCACAGATACGCAGTATTTT.

This sequence joins TRBV28 and TRBJ1-4, with D uncertain. This CDR3 spans 14 amino acids. Trimming pared 5 bases from V and 13 bases from J, leaving 20 bases between. The germline gives CDR1 MDHEN, CDR2 SYDVKM. The CDR3 nucleotides read TGTGCCAGCAGTCCACCCGGCCGGTGGCTTGCACTGTTTTTT. This gives the protein CASSPPGRWLALFF.

This chain connects TRBV27 to TRBJ1-2; D possibly corresponds to TRBD1 (5 bases). V shed 6 bases and J shed 4 bases, with 18 bases lying between them. This CDR3 spans 15 amino acids. Germline V lookup: CDR1 MNHEY, CDR2 SMNVEV (reference sequence). CDR3 loop: CASREGFRGLYGYTF. For the CDR3, the DNA is TGTGCCAGCAGGGAGGGCTTTAGGGGCCTCTATGGCTACACCTTC.